This passage covers 3 T cell receptor beta chains from one sample sequenced in a study of blood T cell repertoires in COVID-19 (dated by TCRdb to 2020 to 2021). Library preparation used the immunoSEQ multiplex PCR assay. Here the immuneACCESS table is served through TCRdb, limited to in-frame sequences with V and J called. Missing clones are a known gap in these copies; in checked studies unresolved V genes cover under half, and the rest lacks a known reason. This sample is represented by around 40,000 clones; roughly nine tenths of them were singletons. 6.2% of the sample lies in the top ten. The sequenced sample consisted of peripheral blood. These receptors originate from a human donor in a cohort sampled during active COVID-19.

This chain joins TRBV7-6 and TRBJ2-5; 8 positions match TRBD2. CDR1 is SGHVS and CDR2 is FNYEAQ in the germline V gene. The V segment lost 0 bases and the J segment 1 base; nucleotides outside the gene matches: 7. CDR3 size: 17 residues. The CDR3 region has the DNA TGTGCCAGCAGCTTAGCGCTCGTTACTAGCGGCCAAGAGACCCAGTACTTC. Amino acids: CASSLALVTSGQETQYF.

The rearrangement joins TRBV19 to TRBJ2-3; 8 bases match TRBD2. V lost 1 base and J lost 3; bases outside the gene matches: 3. The CDR3 has 15 residues. The germline CDR1 and CDR2 sequences are LNHDA and SQIVND (reference sequence). DNA for the CDR3: TGTGCCAGTAGTATAGCCGGGACTAGGACAGATACGCAGTATTTT. Translated: CASSIAGTRTDTQYF.

This chain connects TRBV19 to TRBJ2-3, with TRBD1 matching 9 bases. CDR3 size: 15 residues. Trimming at V came to 3 bases and at J to 3 bases, leaving 4 bases not matched to a gene. Germline lookup yields CDR1 LNHDA and CDR2 SQIVND (reference sequence). Written as DNA, the CDR3 is TGTGCCAGTAGTATCCGGGACAGGGCAACAGATACGCAGTATTTT. Its translation is CASSIRDRATDTQYF. Full variable domain (missing parts from reference TRBV19 and TRBJ2-3): DGGITQSPKYLFRKEGQNVTLSCEQNLNHDAMYWYRQDPGQGLRLIYYSQIVNDFQKGDIAEGYSVSREKKESFPLTVTSAQKNPTAFYLCASSIRDRATDTQYFGPGTRLTVL.